This T cell receptor (beta chain) was sequenced in a study of T cells in women clearing cervical HPV infection. Study-wide results and caveats: A classifier using richness and V gene abundances reached an AUC of 0.83. Each sample's T-cell count was unknown, possibly confounding richness. TRBV6-7 relative abundance averaged approximately 0.1% in cases and under 0.2% in controls.

All participants had a single incident cervical HPV16 infection, and prevalent HPV16 infections were excluded. To note about this clone: Its antigen is unknown. The read falls 3 residues short of the CDR3 end, and the missing part is taken from the germline J gene.

The CDR3 consists of 15 residues. From germline, CDR1 is MGHRA and CDR2 YSYEKL. V lost 4 bases and J lost 2; bases outside the gene matches: 5. The protocol was immunoSEQ multiplex PCR, while the TCRdb copy is restricted to in-frame clones and leaves out a portion. Its table records over 9,000 clones. Sequencing used blood buffy coat. The J gene is TRBJ2-7, the V gene TRBV4-1; 10 bases align to TRBD1. This TCR derives from a woman aged 18 to 75 with a cervical HPV16 infection that either progressed to CIN3+ or cleared (not recorded which). The part of the CDR3 DNA that was read is TGCGCCAGCAGCCCCGACAGGGGGCGGGCCTACGAG. Translation: CASSPDRGRAYE. The whole CDR3 sequence is CASSPDRGRAYEQYF.